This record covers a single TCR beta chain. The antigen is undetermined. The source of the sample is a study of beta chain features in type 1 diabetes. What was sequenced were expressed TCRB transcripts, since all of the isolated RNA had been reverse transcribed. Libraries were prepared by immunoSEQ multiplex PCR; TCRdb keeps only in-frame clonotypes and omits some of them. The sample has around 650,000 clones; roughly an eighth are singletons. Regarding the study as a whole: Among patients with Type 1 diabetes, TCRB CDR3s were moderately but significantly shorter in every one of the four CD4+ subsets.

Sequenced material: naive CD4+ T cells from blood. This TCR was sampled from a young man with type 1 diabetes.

CDR3: CASSRRDNGYTF. The CDR3, as DNA: TGTGCCAGCAGCCGTAGGGACAATGGCTACACCTTC. The J gene is TRBJ1-2, the V gene TRBV7-2; maybe TRBD1 (6 bases). There are 12 residues in the CDR3. CDR1 SGHTA and CDR2 FQGNSA come from the germline V gene. V lost 5 bases, J lost 6 bases, and 10 bases lay in between. The complete variable domain, with remaining parts taken from reference TRBV7-2 and TRBJ1-2, reads GAGVSQSPSNKVTEKGKDVELRCDPISGHTALYWYRQSLGQGLEFLIYFQGNSAPDKSGLPSDRFSAERTGGSVSTLTIQRTQQEDSAVYLCASSRRDNGYTFGSGTRLTVV.